This TCR beta chain was sequenced for a study of blood T cell repertoires in COVID-19. As for the study in general: The origin of the acute and convalescent COVID-19 samples was the United States, Italy and Spain. The cDNA or gDNA used as material had been derived from T cells, B-cell-depleted T cells, or PBMCs.

Germline V CDR1 and CDR2: SGHRS, YFSETQ. The CDR3 totals 14 residues. V gave up 1 base and J gave up 0 bases, with 7 bases separating them. Under the authors' procedure: Nucleated cell number was recorded as an estimate derived from reference gene primer amplification. TCRdb's table, derived via immunoSEQ multiplex PCR, lists solely in-frame clones and lacks some. V, J and clone size are those of that table, while D and trimming were read from the DNA. The sample lists about 120,000 clones, 60% to 85% occurring once. As for this clone: The same CDR3 can be traced to other DNA sequences in this sample.

The receptor comes from a man between 65 and 79 years old with acute or convalescent COVID-19. The sample was peripheral blood. This chain links TRBV5-1 with TRBJ1-2; D may be TRBD1 (6 bases). DNA for the CDR3: TGCGCCAGCAGCTTGACAGGGTCTAACTATGGCTACACCTTC. Translating it yields CASSLTGSNYGYTF.